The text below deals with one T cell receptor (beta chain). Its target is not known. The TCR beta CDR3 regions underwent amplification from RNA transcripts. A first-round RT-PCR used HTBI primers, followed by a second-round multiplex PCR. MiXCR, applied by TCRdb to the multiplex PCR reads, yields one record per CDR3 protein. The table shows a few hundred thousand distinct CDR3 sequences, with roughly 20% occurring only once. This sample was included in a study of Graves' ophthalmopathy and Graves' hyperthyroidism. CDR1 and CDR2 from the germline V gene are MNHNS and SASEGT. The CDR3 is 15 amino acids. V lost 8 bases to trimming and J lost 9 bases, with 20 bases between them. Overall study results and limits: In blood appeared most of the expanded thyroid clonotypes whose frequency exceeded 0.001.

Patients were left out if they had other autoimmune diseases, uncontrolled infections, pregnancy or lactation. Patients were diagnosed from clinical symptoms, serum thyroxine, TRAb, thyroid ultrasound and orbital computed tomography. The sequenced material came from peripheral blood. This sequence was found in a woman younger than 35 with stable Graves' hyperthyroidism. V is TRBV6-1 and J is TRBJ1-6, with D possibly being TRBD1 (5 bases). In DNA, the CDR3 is TGTGCCAGCTACCGGGGAGGGGTATTAGGTTCACCCCTCCACTTT. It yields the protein CASYRGGVLGSPLHF.